These 27 T cell receptor beta chains were all obtained from the same sample, sequenced in a study of shared clonotypes between healthy human individuals. Generated by immunoSEQ multiplex PCR, the TCRdb table keeps only in-frame clones and is missing some. The repertoire has 1,100,000 or so clones, about 80% of them found once; the top ten carry 0.4% to 0.55%. The source material was memory CD4+ T cells from PBMCs. Regarding subset: CD45RA-negative fraction. Source of these receptors: a man between 18 and 35 years old in good health. Some clones in this sample may be carry-over from other donors' samples.

The chain employs TRBV6-4 and TRBJ1-5; D remains unclear. Trimming removed 7 bases from V and 0 bases from J, with 19 bases in between. CDR1 and CDR2 (germline): MRHNA, SNTAGT. The CDR3 consists of 17 residues. The CDR3 DNA reads TGTGCCAGCATTGAACAACCCTGTTGGCTTAGCAATCAGCCCCAGCATTTT. Amino acid sequence: CASIEQPCWLSNQPQHF.

V and J are TRBV7-2 and TRBJ1-2, with D unclear. The germline V gene has CDR1 SGHTA and CDR2 FQGNSA. The CDR3 consists of 14 residues. V lost 5 bases and J 8 bases, leaving 18 bases between the germline ends. CDR3 loop: CASSLSRAKEGYTF. The CDR3 bases are TGTGCCAGCAGCCTCTCGAGAGCCAAGGAGGGCTACACCTTC.

This chain connects TRBV19 to TRBJ1-2; no definite D call. This CDR3 spans 14 amino acids. CDR1 and CDR2 (germline): LNHDA, SQIVND (reference sequence). Trimming took off 7 bases at V and 0 bases at J, with 12 bases between the two ends. This chain's CDR3 is CASTTPGTNYGYTF. CDR3 DNA sequence: TGTGCCAGTACCACCCCCGGCACTAACTATGGCTACACCTTC.

For this clone: Just one base apart from a much larger clone, this may be a read error. The sample contains more than one DNA sequence encoding this CDR3. The chain combines TRBV2 with TRBJ1-1, with D unresolved. V lost 6 bases, J lost 1 base, and 9 bases lay in between. Germline V lookup: CDR1 SNHLY, CDR2 FYNNEI. The CDR3 is 13 amino acids. CDR3 sequence: CASSLGPNTEAFF. The CDR3 bases are TGTGCCAGCAGCCTCGGGCCGAACACTGAAGCTTTCTTT. The full variable domain, completed using reference TRBV2 and TRBJ1-1, is EPEVTQTPSHQVTQMGQEVILRCVPISNHLYFYWYRQILGQKVEFLVSFYNNEISEKSEIFDDQFSVERPDGSNFTLKIRSTKLEDSAMYFCASSLGPNTEAFFGQGTRLTVV.

The CDR3 coding sequence is TGTGCCAGCAGCCGAAGCGAGTCCTCCTCCTACGAGCAGTACTTC. It encodes CASSRSESSSYEQYF. This sequence joins TRBV4-2 and TRBJ2-7; D not resolved. Germline V gives CDR1 LGHNA, CDR2 YNFKEQ. Trimming pared 4 bases from V and 0 bases from J, leaving 13 bases between. CDR3 length: 15 residues.

V and J are TRBV15 and TRBJ2-7; D unresolved. Germline-derived CDR1 and CDR2 are LNHNV and YYDKDF (reference sequence). The CDR3 has 12 residues. V was pared by 3 bases and J by 3 bases, with 6 bases between. CDR3 DNA: TGTGCCACCAGCAGCGGTAACTACGAGCAGTACTTC. Its translation is CATSSGNYEQYF.

V usage is TRBV18 and J usage is TRBJ1-1; 7 nucleotides match TRBD1. V lost 3 bases to trimming and J lost 1 base; unmatched junction nucleotides: 8. This CDR3 is 16 amino acids long. The germline V gene encodes CDR1 KGHSH and CDR2 LQKENI. CDR3 coding DNA: TGTGCCAGCTCACCGATAGGACAGGCCGAGAACACTGAAGCTTTCTTT. It yields the protein CASSPIGQAENTEAFF.

The sample holds one count of this clone. This chain uses TRBV6-5 with TRBJ2-7, with TRBD1 as a possible D gene (6 bases). V was cut by 5 bases and J by 8 bases, with 22 bases left in between. Germline V gene data show CDR1 as MNHEY and CDR2 as SVGAGI. The CDR3 has 15 amino acids. CDR3 sequence (DNA): TGTGCCAGCAGTCCGAGGGACACAGCAAGGGGAAAGCAGTACTTC. Its protein is CASSPRDTARGKQYF.

This clone was recorded a few times. The chain recombines TRBV29-1 with TRBJ2-7, with D possibly matching TRBD1 (5 bases). This CDR3 has 14 residues. V was trimmed by 4 bases and J by 2 bases, leaving 15 bases between them. Per the germline V gene, CDR1 is SQVTM and CDR2 is ANQGSEA. The CDR3 DNA follows: TGCAGCGTTGTTCCCCTACAGGCAGCCTACGAGCAGTACTTC. This encodes CSVVPLQAAYEQYF.

The genes are TRBV7-8 and TRBJ2-2; 16 bases line up with TRBD2. CDR3 length: 20 residues. With V trimmed by 5 bases and J by 4 bases, 13 bases remained unmatched. Germline V gene sequence: CDR1 SGHVS, CDR2 FQNEAQ. The CDR3 DNA reads TGTGCCAGCAGCGTTATACTCGGGACTAGCGGGAGGGGCGGCACCGGGGAGCTGTTTTTT. Its translation: CASSVILGTSGRGGTGELFF.

V usage is TRBV7-9 and J usage is TRBJ2-1; 9 bases line up with TRBD1. The germline V gene has CDR1 SEHNR and CDR2 FQNEAQ (reference sequence). This CDR3 has 14 amino acids. The V gene end was trimmed by 5 bases and the J gene end by 8 bases; junction bases not matched to a gene: 7. The DNA of the CDR3 is TGTGCCAGCAGCGCGGACAGGGGAATCGATGAGCAGTTCTTC. This sequence encodes CASSADRGIDEQFF.

The gene calls are TRBV30 and TRBJ2-3, with 8 bases fitting TRBD1. The CDR3 is 13 residues long. Germline-derived CDR1 and CDR2 are GTSNPN and SVGIG (reference sequence). The ends lost 2 bases at V and 4 bases at J; junction bases unmatched: 2. CDR3 in amino acids: CAWSTDRADTQYF. The CDR3 bases are TGTGCCTGGAGTACGGACAGGGCAGATACGCAGTATTTT. The variable domain in full, completed from reference TRBV30 and TRBJ2-3, reads SQTIHQWPATLVQPVGSPLSLECTVEGTSNPNLYWYRQAAGRGLQLLFYSVGIGQISSEVPQNLSASRPQDRQFILSSKKLLLSDSGFYLCAWSTDRADTQYFGPGTRLTVL.

This clone was counted at least ten times. The sample carries other DNA sequences with the same CDR3. The chain recombines TRBV28 with TRBJ1-2; no definite D call. The CDR3 consists of 11 residues. Germline V gives CDR1 MDHEN, CDR2 SYDVKM. Trimming stripped 3 bases from V and 8 bases from J, with 7 bases between. This CDR3 is CASSFSRGYTF. The CDR3 coding sequence is TGTGCCAGCAGTTTTAGTCGGGGCTACACCTTC.

The gene calls are TRBV7-9 and TRBJ2-6; D uncertain. The V gene's germline CDR1 is SEHNR and CDR2 FQNEAQ (reference sequence). V lost 5 bases and J 3 bases, leaving 14 bases between the germline ends. The CDR3 loop spans 16 amino acids. This CDR3 is CASSAYNRFGANVLTF. DNA for the CDR3: TGTGCCAGCAGCGCCTATAACCGGTTTGGGGCCAACGTCCTGACTTTC.

The V call is TRBV2, the J call TRBJ2-1; D unclear. With 6 bases removed from V and 7 bases from J, the gap between germline ends came to 13 bases. This CDR3 contains 13 residues. Germline V gene sequence: CDR1 SNHLY, CDR2 FYNNEI. The CDR3 bases are TGTGCCAGCAGGGATGAACAGAGAAATGAGCAGTTCTTC. Protein: CASRDEQRNEQFF.

This clone was found a few times. Other DNA sequences within the sample encode an identical CDR3. The DNA of the CDR3 is TGCGCCAGCAGCCAAGATCGAAACACTGAAGCTTTCTTT. Translating gives CASSQDRNTEAFF. The V call is TRBV4-3, the J call TRBJ1-1; D gene uncertain. This CDR3 region has 13 residues. V was shortened by 0 bases and J by 2 bases, with 4 bases between the two germline ends. In germline, CDR1 is LGHNA, CDR2 YSLEER.

The J gene is TRBJ1-3, the V gene TRBV4-1, with D possibly being TRBD1 (5 bases). Germline-derived CDR1 and CDR2 are MGHRA and YSYEKL. The CDR3 is made up of 19 amino acids. With 2 bases removed from V and 0 bases from J, the gap between germline ends came to 20 bases. The CDR3 here is CASSQTLTGPLISGNTIYF. CDR3 DNA: TGCGCCAGCAGCCAAACCTTAACGGGACCGTTAATCTCTGGAAACACCATATATTTT.

The rearrangement joins TRBV11-2 to TRBJ2-7; 8 bases agree with TRBD1. The CDR3 is 15 amino acids. V lost 1 base and J lost 2; bases outside the gene matches: 4. The germline V gene has CDR1 SGHAT and CDR2 FQNNGV. In DNA form, the CDR3 reads TGTGCCAGCAGCTTAGCAGGGGGCCTGGCCTACGAGCAGTACTTC. Its protein is CASSLAGGLAYEQYF. The full variable domain, rest sourced from reference TRBV11-2 and TRBJ2-7, is EAGVAQSPRYKIIEKRQSVAFWCNPISGHATLYWYQQILGQGPKLLIQFQNNGVVDDSQLPKDRFSAERLKGVDSTLKIQPAKLEDSAVYLCASSLAGGLAYEQYFGPGTRLTVT.

The V and J genes are TRBV6-5 and TRBJ1-2, with D possibly matching TRBD1 (5 bases). The CDR3 has 15 amino acids. Germline V gene data show CDR1 as MNHEY and CDR2 as SVGAGI. V was shortened by 0 bases and J by 5 bases, with 13 bases between the two germline ends. The CDR3 nucleotides are TGTGCCAGCAGTTACTCGCCGGGGGTTGATTATGGCTACACCTTC. The encoded protein is CASSYSPGVDYGYTF.

The chain links TRBV28 to TRBJ1-5; D gene uncertain. Per germline, CDR1 MDHEN and CDR2 SYDVKM. CDR3 size: 15 residues. The V gene lost 7 bases and the J gene lost 3 bases, with 16 bases spanning the gap. CDR3 sequence (DNA): TGTGCCAGCACCACCCCGGGCGGGATCAATCAGCCCCAGCATTTT. Protein sequence: CASTTPGGINQPQHF.

In this sample, this clone turned up once. The J gene is TRBJ1-2, the V gene TRBV25-1, with D perhaps matching TRBD1 (5 bases). The CDR3 consists of 16 residues. Germline values: CDR1 MGHDK, CDR2 SYGVNS. V dropped 6 bases and J dropped 3 bases, with 20 bases sitting between them. The CDR3 spells CASSAADKGPDYGYTF. CDR3 sequence (DNA): TGTGCCAGCAGCGCCGCCGATAAGGGGCCCGACTATGGCTACACCTTC.

This clone was counted many times. Written as DNA, the CDR3 is TGTGCCAGCAGCATCCGCGGACAGGGAAACTATGGCTACACCTTC. Translation: CASSIRGQGNYGYTF. The J gene is TRBJ1-2, the V gene TRBV6-6, with 8 bases that match TRBD1. J was trimmed by 2 bases and V by 6 bases; bases with no gene match: 8. CDR1 is MNHNY, CDR2 SVGAGI, per germline (reference sequence). The CDR3 has 15 residues.

V usage is TRBV7-2 and J usage is TRBJ1-1, with a possible D match to TRBD1 (6 bases). CDR3 length: 13 amino acids. CDR1 and CDR2 from the germline V gene are SGHTA and FQGNSA. The V end lost 1 base, the J end lost 11 bases, and 14 bases lay between the germline ends. The DNA of the CDR3 is TGTGCCAGCAGCTTAGGAACTCAGGGGCTGGCTTTCTTT. Protein product: CASSLGTQGLAFF.

The chain has TRBV2 and TRBJ2-7, with D unresolved. The CDR3 loop spans 12 amino acids. With 5 bases removed from V and 0 bases from J, the gap between germline ends came to 5 bases. The germline V gene has CDR1 SNHLY and CDR2 FYNNEI. The CDR3 nucleotides are TGTGCCAGCAGTAACGACTCCTACGAGCAGTACTTC. As protein: CASSNDSYEQYF.

This clone occurred once. This chain connects TRBV28 to TRBJ1-1; 8 bases line up with TRBD1. CDR1 MDHEN and CDR2 SYDVKM come from the germline V gene. V shed 7 bases and J 6 bases; nucleotides not matched to a gene: 7. This CDR3 has 13 residues. As DNA, the CDR3 is TGTGCCAGCATGGGGCAGGGGGCCCCTGAAGCTTTCTTT. Its translation: CASMGQGAPEAFF. The full variable domain, completed using reference TRBV28 and TRBJ1-1, is DVKVTQSSRYLVKRTGEKVFLECVQDMDHENMFWYRQDPGLGLRLIYFSYDVKMKEKGDIPEGYSVSREKKERFSLILESASTNQTSMYLCASMGQGAPEAFFGQGTRLTVV.

The chain couples TRBV5-1 to TRBJ1-5, with D tentatively TRBD1 (5 bases). The CDR3 covers 15 residues. V dropped 4 bases and J dropped 3 bases, with 14 bases sitting between them. The germline gives CDR1 SGHRS, CDR2 YFSETQ. CDR3 residues: CASSPGGGYNQPQHF. CDR3 in DNA: TGCGCCAGCAGCCCGGGTGGGGGTTACAATCAGCCCCAGCATTTT.

The chain recombines TRBV5-1 with TRBJ1-1, with D perhaps matching TRBD1 (5 bases). Trimming cost V 3 bases and J 1 base, with 13 bases left between them. Germline CDR1 and CDR2: SGHRS and YFSETQ. CDR3 length: 15 residues. The CDR3 DNA follows: TGCGCCAGCAGCTGGGTAGGGGTTCCGAACACTGAAGCTTTCTTT. It is translated as CASSWVGVPNTEAFF.